Listed here are 31 T cell receptor beta chains from one sample, sequenced in a study of monozygotic twins with cystic fibrosis. TCRdb's copy holds only in-frame clones and misses some; the assay was immunoSEQ multiplex PCR. This sample carries approximately 34,000 clones, around 82% of them seen once, and the ten largest clones take roughly 1.5%. Specimen: blood. The receptors were gathered from a girl aged 2 to 10 with cystic fibrosis.

The chain carries TRBV5-5 and TRBJ2-7; 9 nucleotides agree with TRBD1. Germline V CDR1 and CDR2: SGHKS, YYEKEE (reference sequence). Trimming cost V 3 bases and J 2 bases; bases outside gene matches: 9. The CDR3 totals 16 residues. CDR3 sequence reads: CASSSNSYRGPYEQYF. The CDR3 bases are TGTGCCAGCAGCTCGAACTCTTACAGGGGGCCCTACGAGCAGTACTTC.

The chain couples TRBV5-1 to TRBJ2-7; 7 bases map to TRBD1. The length of the CDR3 is 13 residues. Trimming at V came to 5 bases and at J to 2 bases, leaving 4 bases not matched to a gene. Germline assignment: CDR1 SGHRS and CDR2 YFSETQ. The CDR3 region is CASRSTGAYEQYF. The CDR3 DNA sequence: TGCGCCAGCAGGTCTACAGGGGCCTACGAGCAGTACTTC.

V is TRBV7-9 and J is TRBJ2-3, with 7 bases lining up with TRBD2. Germline trimming cut 5 bases from V and 3 bases from J; bases unmatched to any gene: 11. Germline assignment: CDR1 SEHNR and CDR2 FQNEAQ (reference sequence). This CDR3 contains 16 residues. The CDR3 sequence is CASSPRAGEYTDTQYF. The CDR3, as DNA: TGTGCCAGCAGCCCCAGGGCGGGGGAGTATACAGATACGCAGTATTTT.

The gene calls are TRBV19 and TRBJ2-3; D gene uncertain. The CDR3 extends over 11 amino acids. The germline V gene has CDR1 LNHDA and CDR2 SQIVND (reference sequence). V was trimmed by 7 bases and J by 5 bases, leaving 7 bases between them. The CDR3 DNA reads as TGTGCCAGTAAAGTCTTAGATACGCAGTATTTT. Protein: CASKVLDTQYF.

The rearrangement links TRBV2 to TRBJ2-7, with D perhaps matching TRBD2 (7 bases). Trimming left V 4 bases short and J 2 bases short, with 12 bases between. CDR1 is SNHLY and CDR2 is FYNNEI in the germline V gene. This CDR3 region has 14 residues. CDR3 bases: TGTGCCAGCAGTGTCGGGGGGCCCCCCTACGAGCAGTACTTC. Encoded protein: CASSVGGPPYEQYF.

J is TRBJ2-7 and V is TRBV27; 9 nucleotides match TRBD1. CDR3 length: 15 amino acids. From germline, CDR1 is MNHEY and CDR2 SMNVEV (reference sequence). V lost 1 base, J lost 2 bases, and 3 bases stayed unmatched. The CDR3 is CASSLWGTGPYEQYF. Written as DNA, the CDR3 is TGTGCCAGCAGTTTATGGGGGACAGGGCCCTACGAGCAGTACTTC.

CDR3 region: CAWTIGLLRGGKDEQYF. As DNA, the CDR3 is TGTGCCTGGACCATAGGGTTATTGCGGGGGGGCAAAGACGAGCAGTACTTC. The chain combines TRBV30 with TRBJ2-7; 9 bases agree with TRBD2. V was clipped by 4 bases and J by 5 bases; unmatched bases: 18. From germline, CDR1 is GTSNPN and CDR2 SVGIG (reference sequence). The CDR3 sequence is 17 residues long.

This clone was recorded a few times. J is TRBJ1-6 and V is TRBV5-1, with 9 bases identical to TRBD1. The CDR3 length is 19 residues. Trimming removed 0 bases from V and 8 bases from J; junction bases left unmatched: 15. In germline, CDR1 is SGHRS, CDR2 YFSETQ. The CDR3 DNA follows: TGCGCCAGCAGCTTGGTCCCGGTAGGACCCGGGACAGGGCATTCACCCCTCCACTTT. This gives the protein CASSLVPVGPGTGHSPLHF.

This clone was observed once. The CDR3 loop is CASSQDRTGTGGSNTGELFF. The CDR3 coding sequence is TGCGCCAGCAGCCAAGACCGAACCGGGACAGGGGGCTCGAACACCGGGGAGCTGTTTTTT. This chain links TRBV4-1 with TRBJ2-2; TRBD1 matches at 12 bases. The V and J ends lost 0 bases and 0 bases, in that order; junction bases with no gene match: 8. The CDR3 loop spans 20 amino acids. The germline V gene has CDR1 MGHRA and CDR2 YSYEKL.

This clone was seen a handful of times. J is TRBJ1-1 and V is TRBV11-2, with unresolved D. CDR1 and CDR2 from the germline V gene are SGHAT and FQNNGV. CDR3 size: 19 residues. V gave up 2 bases and J gave up 4 bases, with 26 bases separating them. The CDR3 DNA reads as TGTGCCAGCAGCTTATCCAAGAAGATGACGGGCCCCCCGGGCACTGAAGCTTTCTTT. Translation gives CASSLSKKMTGPPGTEAFF.

This chain joins TRBV19 and TRBJ2-7; 7 bases match TRBD2. CDR3 length: 15 residues. The V gene's germline CDR1 is LNHDA and CDR2 SQIVND (reference sequence). J lost 2 bases, V lost 5 bases, and 9 bases had no gene match. The CDR3 DNA reads as TGTGCCAGTAGTGTCTCGGACGGGGGGACCTACGAGCAGTACTTC. It translates to CASSVSDGGTYEQYF.

This chain joins TRBV7-2 and TRBJ2-2; D call uncertain. The CDR3 runs 12 residues. Germline V lookup: CDR1 SGHTA, CDR2 FQGNSA. The V end lost 3 bases, the J end lost 3 bases, and 2 bases lay between the germline ends. DNA for the CDR3: TGTGCCAGCAGCTTCTACACCGGGGAGCTGTTTTTT. This sequence encodes CASSFYTGELFF.

The chain couples TRBV2 to TRBJ2-1; possible D gene TRBD2, 5 bases. V was clipped by 3 bases and J by 0 bases, with 15 bases between them. Germline V gene data show CDR1 as SNHLY and CDR2 as FYNNEI. CDR3 length: 17 amino acids. The CDR3 sequence is CASSDPSSASSYNEQFF. The DNA for the CDR3 is TGTGCCAGCAGTGATCCTAGCTCGGCTAGCTCCTACAATGAGCAGTTCTTC.

This chain links TRBV29-1 with TRBJ2-3; D is perhaps TRBD1 or TRBD2 (5 bases each). This CDR3 is built from 13 residues. The germline V gene has CDR1 SQVTM and CDR2 ANQGSEA. Trimming removed 8 bases at V and 2 bases at J, with 14 bases between. The CDR3 DNA sequence: TGCAGCATCAGGGCAGGGACCACAGATACGCAGTATTTT. Translated: CSIRAGTTDTQYF.

V gene TRBV4-1 combines with J gene TRBJ2-7; TRBD1 matches 8 bases. The CDR3 is 17 residues long. V lost 6 bases, J lost 2 bases, and 15 bases stayed unmatched. In germline, CDR1 is MGHRA, CDR2 YSYEKL. CDR3 loop: CASSRLPPGTGPYEQYF. The CDR3, as DNA: TGCGCCAGCAGTCGACTTCCCCCCGGGACAGGCCCCTACGAGCAGTACTTC.

The chain employs TRBV7-3 and TRBJ2-2; D unclear. CDR3 length: 14 amino acids. V lost 0 bases and J 1 base, leaving 3 bases between the germline ends. CDR1 and CDR2 (germline): SGHTA, FQGTGA. The CDR3 bases are TGTGCCAGCAGCTTAACGAGGAACACCGGGGAGCTGTTTTTT. Protein: CASSLTRNTGELFF.

This chain links TRBV7-2 with TRBJ1-2; the D gene is possibly TRBD1 (5 bases). Germline CDR1 SGHTA, CDR2 FQGNSA. Between the trimmed V and J ends, which lost 3 bases and 0 bases, there was a span of 8 bases. This CDR3 contains 14 residues. The CDR3 bases are TGTGCCAGCAGCTTGATGGGGGCTAACTATGGCTACACCTTC. This translates into CASSLMGANYGYTF.

The chain has TRBV7-2 and TRBJ1-4; 9 bases are shared with TRBD1. Germline loops: CDR1 SGHTA, CDR2 FQGNSA. Germline trimming cut 2 bases from V and 0 bases from J; bases unmatched to any gene: 4. The CDR3 runs 17 residues. In DNA, the CDR3 is TGTGCCAGCAGCTTACTGGGACAGGGAGCAACTAATGAAAAACTGTTTTTT. Amino acids: CASSLLGQGATNEKLFF.

This clone occurred a few times. The chain recombines TRBV7-3 with TRBJ2-3, with 8 bases aligning to TRBD2. The V segment lost 8 bases and the J segment 8 bases; nucleotides outside the gene matches: 3. Germline V lookup: CDR1 SGHTA, CDR2 FQGTGA. The CDR3 has 11 amino acids. CDR3 protein: CASGLAGTQYF. The CDR3, as DNA: TGTGCCAGCGGGCTAGCGGGTACGCAGTATTTT.

This clone appeared a single time. This chain connects TRBV18 to TRBJ2-3; 8 bases map to TRBD1. With 4 bases clipped from V and 1 base from J, the junction kept 7 bases outside the gene matches. The CDR3 consists of 16 residues. CDR1 and CDR2 from the germline V gene are KGHSH and LQKENI. The DNA for the CDR3 is TGTGCCAGCTCACAAAGAACAGGGGGAGGCACAGATACGCAGTATTTT. It encodes CASSQRTGGGTDTQYF.

The chain recombines TRBV6-1 with TRBJ1-2; D is unclear. Germline lookup yields CDR1 MNHNS and CDR2 SASEGT. With 6 bases removed from V and 4 bases from J, the gap between germline ends came to 12 bases. The CDR3 is 13 amino acids. The CDR3 nucleotides are TGTGCCAGCAGGGAGGGCTATGGCTATGGCTACACCTTC. Encoded protein: CASREGYGYGYTF.

The chain links TRBV7-8 to TRBJ2-1; D is unclear. Germline assignment: CDR1 SGHVS and CDR2 FQNEAQ. Trimming removed 3 bases at V and 6 bases at J, with 6 bases between. This CDR3 is 12 amino acids long. CDR3 residues: CASSFARNEQFF. CDR3 nucleotides: TGTGCCAGCAGCTTCGCCCGCAATGAGCAGTTCTTC. The full variable domain, its missing parts supplied by reference TRBV7-8 and TRBJ2-1, is GAGVSQSPRYKVAKRGQDVALRCDPISGHVSLFWYQQALGQGPEFLTYFQNEAQLDKSGLPSDRFFAERPEGSVSTLKIQRTQQEDSAVYLCASSFARNEQFFGPGTRLTVL.

The chain joins TRBV29-1 to TRBJ2-5, with D possibly TRBD2 on 6 matching bases. This CDR3 is built from 14 residues. V lost 4 bases and J 4 bases, leaving 16 bases between the germline ends. The germline gives CDR1 SQVTM, CDR2 ANQGSEA. In nucleotides, the CDR3 is TGCAGCGTTGGGGAGGCCGGGGAAGGAGAGACCCAGTACTTC. This encodes CSVGEAGEGETQYF.

The rearrangement joins TRBV6-5 to TRBJ2-2; D not certain. The CDR3 runs to 13 residues. V was cut by 5 bases and J by 6 bases, with 10 bases left in between. Per germline, CDR1 MNHEY and CDR2 SVGAGI. CDR3 amino acids: CASSRGWAGELFF. For the CDR3, the DNA is TGTGCCAGCAGTCGTGGCTGGGCCGGGGAGCTGTTTTTT.

The chain couples TRBV2 to TRBJ2-5; D remains ambiguous. This CDR3 has 13 amino acids. Trimming shortened V by 2 bases and J by 2 bases, and 6 bases separated the two germline ends. Germline V gene sequence: CDR1 SNHLY, CDR2 FYNNEI. CDR3 DNA: TGTGCCAGCAGTGAATTCGAGCAAGAGACCCAGTACTTC. It encodes CASSEFEQETQYF.

This clone was found a few times. The chain recombines TRBV9 with TRBJ1-6; weak D call: TRBD1 (6 bases). This CDR3 spans 14 amino acids. V lost 6 bases, J lost 5 bases, and 12 bases lay in between. Germline V gives CDR1 SGDLS, CDR2 YYNGEE. The CDR3 here is CASTNNRDNSPLHF. CDR3 nucleotides: TGTGCCAGCACCAATAACAGGGATAATTCACCCCTCCACTTT.

The chain links TRBV30 to TRBJ1-6; D is unresolved. The germline gives CDR1 GTSNPN, CDR2 SVGIG (reference sequence). The CDR3 has 15 amino acids. V lost 0 bases and J lost 6, with 12 bases in between. The CDR3 protein is CAWSVRGRANSPLHF. CDR3 DNA sequence: TGTGCCTGGAGTGTACGAGGCAGAGCTAATTCACCCCTCCACTTT. The full variable domain, in which reference TRBV30 and TRBJ1-6 provide the parts outside the CDR3, is SQTIHQWPATLVQPVGSPLSLECTVEGTSNPNLYWYRQAAGRGLQLLFYSVGIGQISSEVPQNLSASRPQDRQFILSSKKLLLSDSGFYLCAWSVRGRANSPLHFGNGTRLTVT.

This chain uses TRBV7-3 with TRBJ1-1; D is uncertain. V lost 3 bases and J lost 3, with 8 bases in between. The CDR3 covers 13 residues. Per the germline V gene, CDR1 is SGHTA and CDR2 is FQGTGA. The chain's CDR3 is CASSFGRDTEAFF. CDR3 sequence (DNA): TGTGCCAGCAGCTTTGGTAGGGACACTGAAGCTTTCTTT.

This chain links TRBV30 with TRBJ2-7; the D gene is possibly TRBD1 (5 bases). Deletions cut 4 bases from V and 3 bases from J, with 13 bases between. The germline V gene encodes CDR1 GTSNPN and CDR2 SVGIG (reference sequence). The CDR3 loop spans 13 amino acids. The CDR3 sequence is CAWNGQGFYEQYF. The CDR3 bases are TGTGCCTGGAATGGGCAGGGATTCTACGAGCAGTACTTC.

This clone was detected only once. The V gene is TRBV4-3, the J gene TRBJ1-4, with 12 positions matching TRBD1. Unmatched junction bases numbered 7, after V lost 3 bases and J lost 8 bases. CDR3 length: 16 residues. Germline assignment: CDR1 LGHNA and CDR2 YSLEER. The CDR3 bases are TGCGCCAGCAGCCAGGACACCGGGACAGGGGGCGAAAAACTGTTTTTT. Its translation: CASSQDTGTGGEKLFF.

The V gene is TRBV9, the J gene TRBJ1-5, with D possibly TRBD1 on 5 matching bases. V shed 3 bases and J shed 3 bases, with 7 bases lying between them. This CDR3 has 13 residues. The germline V gene has CDR1 SGDLS and CDR2 YYNGEE. The CDR3 region is CASSGGANQPQHF. DNA of the CDR3: TGTGCCAGCAGCGGCGGGGCCAATCAGCCCCAGCATTTT.